This TCR beta chain was obtained from a study of T cells expressing NK-cell markers. Study-wide context: The eight sequenced donors comprised seven who were HCMV-seropositive and one who was seronegative.

This CDR3 spans 19 amino acids. Germline lookup yields CDR1 SEHNR and CDR2 FQNEAQ (reference sequence). TCRdb reprocessed the 5' RACE reads, with one entry per CDR3 protein and no DNA. The repertoire table contains 550,000 or so distinct CDR3 sequences. The sequence was obtained from a man aged 18 to 29 in good health. J is TRBJ2-1 and V is TRBV7-9; TCRdb picks TRBD2, but there is no DNA to check that call. Sequences were obtained from blood T cells: a sorted CD56 or NKG2C T cell subset, CD4+ or CD8+ T cells, or bulk PBMC T cells (not recorded which). CDR3 sequence reads: CASSPGTSGRAPFYNEQFF.